The source of this TCR beta chain is a study of blood T cells in healthy people across ages. The CDR3 has 13 amino acids. V lost 5 bases, J lost 7 bases, and 12 bases lay in between. Per germline, CDR1 SGHTA and CDR2 FQGNSA. Study conclusions and caveats: Estimates of total diversity, which came from one million sequenced T cells, were considered to be underestimates.

With respect to this clonotype: Its antigen is unknown.

Combining a sample-barcoded 5' primer with a J-beta primer mix, a second PCR ran for 7 to 11 cycles. A template-switch adaptor containing 12 random nucleotides labeled each cDNA molecule. Via MiXCR, TCRdb re-called the 5' RACE reads, giving one row per CDR3 protein. Here the sample spans about a million distinct CDR3 sequences, around two fifths being singletons. The sequence was collected from a man between 18 and 35 years old in good health. Sequencing input: blood. V gene TRBV7-2 combines with J gene TRBJ1-5; D is unclear. The CDR3 reads CASSLPGWQPQHF. CDR3 bases: TGTGCCAGCAGCCTCCCCGGTTGGCAGCCCCAGCATTTT. The full variable domain, completed using reference TRBV7-2 and TRBJ1-5, is GAGVSQSPSNKVTEKGKDVELRCDPISGHTALYWYRQSLGQGLEFLIYFQGNSAPDKSGLPSDRFSAERTGGSVSTLTIQRTQQEDSAVYLCASSLPGWQPQHFGDGTRLSIL.